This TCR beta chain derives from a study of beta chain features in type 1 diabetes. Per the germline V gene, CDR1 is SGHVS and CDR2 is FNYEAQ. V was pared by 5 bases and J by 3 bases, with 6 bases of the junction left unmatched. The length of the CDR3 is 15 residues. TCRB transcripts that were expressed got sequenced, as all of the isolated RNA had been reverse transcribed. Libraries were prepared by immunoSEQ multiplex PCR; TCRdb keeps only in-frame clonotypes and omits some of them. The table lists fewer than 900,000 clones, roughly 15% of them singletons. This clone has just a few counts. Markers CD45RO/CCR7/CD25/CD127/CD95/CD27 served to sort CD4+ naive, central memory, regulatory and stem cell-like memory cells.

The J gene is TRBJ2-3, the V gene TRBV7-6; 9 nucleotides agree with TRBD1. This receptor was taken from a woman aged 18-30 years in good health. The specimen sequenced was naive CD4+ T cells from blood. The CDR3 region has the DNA TGTGCCAGCAGCGATGGACAGGGGAGGACAGATACGCAGTATTTT. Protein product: CASSDGQGRTDTQYF. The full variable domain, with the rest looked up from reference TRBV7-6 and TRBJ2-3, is GAGVSQSPRYKVTKRGQDVALRCDPISGHVSLYWYRQALGQGPEFLTYFNYEAQQDKSGLPNDRFSAERPEGSISTLTIQRTEQRDSAMYRCASSDGQGRTDTQYFGPGTRLTVL.